The rows below give T cell receptor beta chains drawn from one sample of a study of T cell responses to AZD1222 COVID-19 vaccine. Repertoires were generated with immunoSEQ multiplex PCR, while TCRdb's copy carries only in-frame clones and drops some. The profile shows approximately 100,000 clones, less than 95% of them singletons. The sample here was peripheral blood, taken on day 0 of AZD1222 vaccination. Every receptor here comes from an adult in good health. Both conserved end residues are part of each CDR3. A D gene is named only where the DNA matches it firmly. Rows may omit the clone size; those that give it use once, few, many or a size class.

j_call | clone_size | v_call | d_call | cdr3_nt | cdr3_aa
TRBJ2-7 | NA | TRBV6-5 | TRBD2 | TGTGCCAGCAGTAACCGCGAGCGGGGCCACTACGAGCAGTACTTC | CASSNRERGHYEQYF
TRBJ2-2 | once | TRBV4-1 | NA | TGCGCCAGCAAACAGGGCGGGGAGCTGTTTTTT | CASKQGGELFF
TRBJ1-1 | NA | TRBV7-9 | NA | TGTGCCAGCAGCTTAGGGGGAGGGAACGCTGAAGCTTTCTTT | CASSLGGGNAEAFF
TRBJ2-2 | NA | TRBV6-5 | TRBD2 | TGTGCCAGCAGTTACTCGAGGACTAGCGCCGGGGAGCTGTTTTTT | CASSYSRTSAGELFF
TRBJ2-6 | NA | TRBV4-1 | NA | TGCGCCAGCAGCGCCCCAGGTGCTGGGGCCAACGTCCTGACTTTC | CASSAPGAGANVLTF
TRBJ2-7 | once | TRBV27 | TRBD1 | TGTGCCAGCAGTTCCTTGGGGGGGACAGGGGACTCCTACGAGCAGTACTTC | CASSSLGGTGDSYEQYF
TRBJ2-5 | NA | TRBV5-5 | NA | TGTGCCAGCAGCTTAGGGACCGGTGAGACCCAGTACTTC | CASSLGTGETQYF
TRBJ2-7 | NA | TRBV6-4 | NA | TGTGCCAGATCGGTGAGATCAAAACCCTACGAGCAGTACTTC | CARSVRSKPYEQYF
TRBJ1-2 | NA | TRBV9 | NA | TGTGCCAGCAGCGTAGCGGGCAGTTACTATGGCTACACCTTC | CASSVAGSYYGYTF
TRBJ1-1 | NA | TRBV25-1 | NA | TGTGCCAGCAGCTTGGGGGGGAACACTGAAGCTTTCTTT | CASSLGGNTEAFF
TRBJ2-3 | NA | TRBV2 | TRBD2 | TGTGCCAGCAAATCCCGGGGGGGCGGAGATACGCAGTATTTT | CASKSRGGGDTQYF
TRBJ1-2 | NA | TRBV10-3 | NA | TGTGCCATCAGTGACAGGGGAACTAACTATGGCTACACCTTC | CAISDRGTNYGYTF
TRBJ1-5 | NA | TRBV10-3 | NA | TGTGCCATCAGTGAGTCGGCTGAGGGCGATCAGCCCCAGCATTTT | CAISESAEGDQPQHF
TRBJ2-1 | NA | TRBV11-2 | NA | TGTGCCAGCAGCTTAGAAAGTGTGGCAGGGGATCTCCTCTTC | CASSLESVAGDLLF
TRBJ1-4 | NA | TRBV7-9 | NA | TGTGCCAGCAGCCCCCCTTGGGTGGGCGAAAAACTGTTTTTT | CASSPPWVGEKLFF
TRBJ2-1 | NA | TRBV7-6 | NA | TGTGCCAGCAGCTTAGGGGGGGTATCCTACAATGAGCAGTTCTTC | CASSLGGVSYNEQFF
TRBJ1-5 | once | TRBV10-3 | NA | TGTGCCATCAGTGAGTCGGGGCAGCGGAATCAGCCCCAGCATTTT | CAISESGQRNQPQHF
TRBJ1-2 | NA | TRBV5-1 | NA | TGCGCCAGCAGCCTTAAGAACGAAGACTATGGCTACACCTTC | CASSLKNEDYGYTF
TRBJ1-1 | NA | TRBV7-9 | NA | TGTGCCAGCAGCTTAGGCCAGTGGAACACTGAAGCTTTCTTT | CASSLGQWNTEAFF
TRBJ1-2 | NA | TRBV9 | NA | TGTGCCAGCAGCGCCAGGGGTAACTATGGCTACACCTTC | CASSARGNYGYTF
TRBJ1-1 | NA | TRBV28 | TRBD1 | TGTGCCAGCAGACAAACTCCCGGGACAGAGAACACTGAAGCTTTCTTT | CASRQTPGTENTEAFF
TRBJ1-2 | NA | TRBV6-5 | NA | TGTGCCAGCAGTTACAGATCTTCCCACTATGGCTACACCTTC | CASSYRSSHYGYTF
TRBJ1-4 | NA | TRBV12-1 | NA | TGTGCCAGCAGCCCCCCCCGGCATTTTTGTGAAAAACTGTTTTTT | CASSPPRHFCEKLFF
TRBJ1-4 | once | TRBV5-1 | NA | TGCGCCAGCAGCTTGGCCAACGTTGCAACTAATGAAAAACTGTTTTTT | CASSLANVATNEKLFF
TRBJ1-6 | NA | TRBV4-1 | TRBD1 | TGCGCCAGCAGCGATGGACAGGGGCGGTCACCCCTCCACTTT | CASSDGQGRSPLHF